This section outlines one T cell receptor (beta chain) sequence together with its context. Its antigen is currently unknown. This sample stems from a study of shared clonotypes between healthy human individuals. On the study more broadly: There were three CD4 naive, three CD4 memory, two CD8 naive and one CD8 memory plates per donor. Findings of the study overall: A generally larger estimated richness was seen in naive subsets than in memory subsets.

Only CD45RO-negative cells positively selected for CCR7 counted as naive CD8 cells, so terminally differentiated effector memory CD45RA+ cells were excluded. Researchers ran the assay at a deep level. Sequencing was performed with immunoSEQ multiplex PCR; in TCRdb, only in-frame clones are kept and a portion is missing. Among 450,000 to 700,000 clones listed, about 95% were seen once. The CDR3 contains 15 residues. V shed 3 bases, J shed 5 bases, and the junction held 7 bases outside the gene matches. Germline lookup yields CDR1 MGHDK and CDR2 SYGVNS. The sequence derives from a woman aged 30 to 39 in good health. V usage is TRBV25-1 and J usage is TRBJ2-1; 7 positions match TRBD2. Sequencing was done on a sample of naive CD8+ T cells sorted from blood. CDR3 sequence (DNA): TGTGCCAGCAGTGATTGGCGGGAGACCCACAATGAGCAGTTCTTC. Amino acid sequence: CASSDWRETHNEQFF.